Each of the 26 T cell receptor beta chains below was sequenced from the same sample in a study of kidney transplant recipient with SARS-CoV-2 infection. TCRdb reprocessed the reads with MiXCR, giving one entry per CDR3 protein. The sample has some 220,000 distinct CDR3 sequences, around 26% seen once. The sample in question was a blood sample, obtained at baseline and between days 110 and 120 from a kidney transplant recipient. The receptor source for this set is a male patient in his 30s who had COVID-19 and was a kidney transplant recipient. Some T cells may be provided by the graft donor.

This clonotype was recorded at least ten times. The chain carries TRBV3-1 and TRBJ2-3, with 10 bases matching TRBD1. The CDR3 contains 20 residues. V shed 1 base and J 1 base; nucleotides not matched to a gene: 14. The germline CDR1 and CDR2 sequences are LGHDT and YNNKEL (reference sequence). CDR3 sequence (DNA): TGTGCCAGCAGCCAAGGTACCGGGACAGGGGACCTGGTGGGCACAGATACGCAGTATTTT. Encoded protein: CASSQGTGTGDLVGTDTQYF.

Many counts were recorded for this clonotype. The chain uses TRBV7-2 and TRBJ2-3, with 7 positions matching TRBD2. CDR3 length equals 12 residues. CDR1 is SGHTA and CDR2 is FQGNSA in the germline V gene. V shed 8 bases and J 5 bases; nucleotides not matched to a gene: 4. The CDR3 DNA reads as TGTGCCAGCGCGGGGGTTGGAGATACGCAGTATTTT. Translation gives CASAGVGDTQYF.

The V and J genes are TRBV5-1 and TRBJ2-1; 7 nucleotides agree with TRBD2. This CDR3 is 15 amino acids long. Unmatched junction bases numbered 10, after V lost 5 bases and J lost 5 bases. CDR1 and CDR2 from the germline V gene are SGHRS and YFSETQ. The CDR3 DNA follows: TGCGCCAGCAGGTCGACTAGCCGTTTGAACAATGAGCAGTTCTTC. Its translation is CASRSTSRLNNEQFF.

This clonotype appeared a single time. It may be a read error: a sequence one base away is much more abundant. The chain combines TRBV28 with TRBJ2-7; D remains unclear. The CDR3 extends over 12 amino acids. Germline assignment: CDR1 MDHEN and CDR2 SYDVKM. V was pared by 1 base and J by 12 bases, with 13 bases between. The CDR3 is CASSLSPQNLYF. The CDR3 DNA reads as TGTGCCAGCAGTTTATCCCCCCAGAACTTGTACTTC.

Only one count was recorded for this clonotype. Since a much larger clone is just one base distant, this may be a read error. Here the CDR3 omits its conserved ending phenylalanine or tryptophan, so a read error is the likely source. The chain has TRBV12-3 or TRBV12-4 and TRBJ1-2; the D gene is possibly TRBD1 (5 bases). V was clipped by 1 base and J by 7 bases, with 7 bases between them. The CDR3 sequence is 12 residues long. CDR3: CASSLGGVGYTL. DNA of the CDR3: TGTGCCAGCAGTTTAGGGGGCGTTGGCTACACCCTC.

This clonotype was seen at least ten times. The chain employs TRBV12-5 and TRBJ2-3; the match to TRBD2 covers 11 bases. V was pared by 4 bases and J by 3 bases, with 12 bases of the junction left unmatched. CDR1 is LGHNT and CDR2 is FRNRAP in the germline V gene. The CDR3 covers 18 residues. In nucleotides, the CDR3 is TGTGCTAGTGGTTCCGATCGACTAGCGGGACAACTAACAGATACGCAGTATTTT. Its translation: CASGSDRLAGQLTDTQYF.

As regards this clonotype: One base away lies a much larger clone, so this may be a sequencing read error. The chain uses TRBV27 and TRBJ2-7, with TRBD1 matching 7 bases. Germline lookup yields CDR1 MNHEY and CDR2 SMNVEV (reference sequence). This CDR3 spans 13 amino acids. V shed 6 bases and J 2 bases; nucleotides not matched to a gene: 4. The DNA for the CDR3 is TGTGCCAGCAGGTCGACAGGGACCTACGAGCAGTACGTC. Encoded protein: CASRSTGTYEQYV.

Notes on this clonotype: A single base separates this from a much larger clone, so it may be a read error. The genes are TRBV15 and TRBJ1-5; a possible D gene is TRBD1 (5 bases). This CDR3 comprises 15 residues. Per the germline V gene, CDR1 is LNHNV and CDR2 is YYDKDF (reference sequence). V lost 4 bases, J lost 3 bases, and 13 bases lay in between. The CDR3 DNA reads as TGTGCCACCAGCAAAGATAGGGGTCACAATCAGCCCCAGCATTTT. Translating it yields CATSKDRGHNQPQHF.

For this clonotype: With a much larger clone just one base away, this may be a read error. The gene calls are TRBV27 and TRBJ2-3, with 11 bases fitting TRBD2. This CDR3 contains 15 residues. The germline CDR1 and CDR2 sequences are MNHEY and SMNVEV (reference sequence). The CDR3 is CTSSLTSGETDTQYF. The CDR3 coding sequence is TGTACCAGCAGTTTGACTAGCGGGGAGACAGATACGCAGTATTTT.

This clonotype was seen repeatedly, ten times or more. This chain links TRBV12-3 or TRBV12-4 with TRBJ1-5; the D is unclear. The CDR3 spans 14 residues. V gave up 3 bases and J gave up 0 bases, with 6 bases separating them. The CDR3 loop reads CASSFSISNQPQHF. DNA of the CDR3: TGTGCCAGCAGTTTTAGCATTAGCAATCAGCCCCAGCATTTT.

This clonotype was seen repeatedly, ten times or more. This chain joins TRBV6-5 and TRBJ1-2; no clear D gene. The length of the CDR3 is 17 residues. Germline V CDR1 and CDR2: MNHEY, SVGAGI. With 4 bases removed from V and 4 bases from J, the gap between germline ends came to 22 bases. CDR3 in DNA: TGTGCCAGCAGTTGTGAATTCTCTATGCGAAAGACCTATGGCTACACCTTC. Residues: CASSCEFSMRKTYGYTF.

This clonotype was recorded a few times. The chain uses TRBV5-8 and TRBJ1-2, with D unresolved. The V and J ends lost 7 bases and 4 bases respectively, with 23 bases between them. This CDR3 is built from 16 residues. Germline CDR1 reads SGHTS; CDR2 reads YDEGEE. The DNA for the CDR3 is TGTGCCAGCGAGGTCCGTCATCCACGAAAGACCTATGGCTACACCTTC. As protein: CASEVRHPRKTYGYTF.

This clonotype was observed at least ten times. V is TRBV6-1 and J is TRBJ1-5; D is ambiguous. Germline V CDR1 and CDR2: MNHNS, SASEGT. The CDR3 is 16 amino acids. The V end was cut by 2 bases, the J end by 0 bases, with 11 bases between. The CDR3: CASSELASNSNQPQHF. DNA for the CDR3: TGTGCCAGCAGTGAATTAGCTAGCAATAGCAATCAGCCCCAGCATTTT.

This clonotype was recorded at least ten times. This rearrangement joins TRBV7-9 to TRBJ2-4; D not certain. V lost 5 bases to trimming and J lost 5 bases, with 19 bases between them. Germline V gene data show CDR1 as SEHNR and CDR2 as FQNEAQ (reference sequence). The CDR3 covers 16 residues. The DNA of the CDR3 is TGTGCCAGCAGCCCCCCTACAAGGAGTTGGGAAAACATTCAGTACTTC. This codes for CASSPPTRSWENIQYF.

This clonotype was counted ten times or more. V usage is TRBV5-3 and J usage is TRBJ1-2; D remains unclear. TRBV5-3 falls under the ORF class, with uncertain function. This CDR3 has 16 residues. V was cut by 6 bases and J by 5 bases, with 23 bases left in between. CDR3 bases: TGTGCCAGAATGACGCCAGTGGTGAGAAAGACATATGGCTACACCTTC. Translated: CARMTPVVRKTYGYTF.

The genes are TRBV7-7 and TRBJ1-2, with unresolved D. Per germline, CDR1 SSHAT and CDR2 FNYEAQ (reference sequence). The CDR3 has 17 residues. V lost 5 bases to trimming and J lost 4 bases, with 23 bases between them. The CDR3 loop reads CASSTTPKCRKTYGYTF. The CDR3, as DNA: TGTGCCAGCAGCACAACACCTAAGTGCCGAAAGACCTATGGCTACACCTTC.

This clonotype was seen repeatedly, ten times or more. J is TRBJ2-7 and V is TRBV30; no reliable D call. This CDR3 spans 10 amino acids. The V end lost 0 bases, the J end lost 7 bases, and 4 bases lay between the germline ends. The germline gives CDR1 GTSNPN, CDR2 SVGIG (reference sequence). The CDR3 DNA sequence: TGTGCCTGGAGTGTGGGGGAGCAGTACTTC. Protein: CAWSVGEQYF.

The sample holds a few counts of this clonotype. A single base separates this from a much larger clone, so it may be a read error. This rearrangement joins TRBV5-4 to TRBJ1-2; no firm D call. The CDR3 length is 16 residues. CDR1 is SGHNT and CDR2 is YYREEE in the germline V gene (reference sequence). Trimming took off 7 bases at V and 4 bases at J, with 23 bases between the two ends. For the CDR3, the DNA is TGTGCCAGCCGCGTCCGCGTACCAGGAAGGACCTATGGCTACACCTTC. It translates to CASRVRVPGRTYGYTF.

There are many counts of this clonotype. The chain has TRBV6-5 and TRBJ1-2; tentatively, D is TRBD1 (5 bases). Germline V gene sequence: CDR1 MNHEY, CDR2 SVGAGI. CDR3 length: 12 amino acids. Trimming stripped 6 bases from V and 4 bases from J, with 9 bases between. DNA for the CDR3: TGTGCCAGCAGGGGGACGGTCTATGGCTACACCTTC. Its protein is CASRGTVYGYTF.

This clonotype was seen ten or more times. The rearrangement joins TRBV24-1 to TRBJ2-5; the D is unclear. Trimming took off 4 bases at V and 3 bases at J, with 5 bases between the two ends. This CDR3 is built from 12 residues. Germline V CDR1 and CDR2: KGHDR, SFDVKD. The CDR3 sequence is CATSDYKETQYF. The CDR3, as DNA: TGTGCCACCAGTGACTACAAAGAGACCCAGTACTTC.

The chain combines TRBV24-1 with TRBJ2-3; TRBD2 matches 14 bases. Unmatched junction bases numbered 11, after V lost 8 bases and J lost 2 bases. Per the germline V gene, CDR1 is KGHDR and CDR2 is SFDVKD. The CDR3 spans 18 residues. The CDR3 sequence is CATNDPGTSGSNTDTQYF. The CDR3 nucleotides read TGTGCCACCAATGACCCAGGGACTAGCGGGAGTAACACAGATACGCAGTATTTT.

This clonotype was picked up many times. The rearrangement joins TRBV12-3 or TRBV12-4 to TRBJ2-7; perhaps TRBD1 as D (7 bases). The CDR3 contains 12 residues. Trimming took 8 bases from V and 2 from J, leaving 10 bases between them. As DNA, the CDR3 is TGTGCCAGCTGCGGGACAGCCTACGAGCAGTACTTC. It specifies CASCGTAYEQYF.

This clonotype has more than one count but fewer than ten. The rearrangement uses TRBV9 and TRBJ2-7; the D gene is possibly TRBD1 (7 bases). Germline V lookup: CDR1 SGDLS, CDR2 YYNGEE. Trimming removed 4 bases at V and 4 bases at J, with 21 bases between. The CDR3 consists of 16 residues. CDR3 protein: CASSSGGTGSLYEQYF. CDR3 DNA sequence: TGTGCCAGCAGCTCAGGGGGGACCGGATCCCTTTACGAGCAGTACTTC.

This clonotype occurred a few times. The gene calls are TRBV7-9 and TRBJ2-1; TRBD2 aligns across 9 bases. CDR3 length equals 15 residues. Germline-derived CDR1 and CDR2 are SEHNR and FQNEAQ (reference sequence). V trimming: 5 bases; J trimming: 5 bases; junction bases outside the gene matches: 7. CDR3 loop: CASSRRLAENNEQFF. CDR3 sequence (DNA): TGTGCCAGCAGCCGGCGACTAGCGGAGAACAATGAGCAGTTCTTC.

Turning to this clonotype: The junction departs from the called germline gene at one end, perhaps through a read error. V and J are TRBV18 and TRBJ2-2; a possible D gene is TRBD2 (6 bases). The CDR3 has 16 residues. Germline lookup yields CDR1 KGHSH and CDR2 LQKENI. The CDR3 here is CASPPGAGPNTGELFF. As DNA, the CDR3 is TGTGCCAGCCCACCAGGCGCGGGACCGAACACCGGGGAGCTGTTTTTT.

This clonotype was seen repeatedly, ten times or more. V and J are TRBV6-2 or TRBV6-3 and TRBJ2-2; D is possibly TRBD1 (6 bases). V shed 8 bases and J shed 7 bases, with 23 bases lying between them. Per the germline V gene, CDR1 is MNHEY and CDR2 is SVGEGT. This CDR3 contains 16 residues. The CDR3 loop reads CASLLAADRSNGELFF. CDR3 in DNA: TGTGCCAGCCTCTTGGCCGCGGACAGATCGAACGGGGAGCTGTTTTTT.